This T cell receptor (beta chain) was identified during a study of T cell responses to AZD1222 COVID-19 vaccine. Overall study results and limits: Nearly half of unique spike-specific TCRs reportedly avoided B.1.351 and B.1.1.7 mutated regions. A mostly white British donor set with more females was recruited, and clonal diversity was possibly underestimated. Researchers report vaccine-associated CD4 TCRs spanning spike, with dominance at 160-218 and 743-854. AZD1222 recipients seropositive at baseline numbered only 6 or 7.

Germline V CDR1 and CDR2: SGHTA, FQGNSA. Deletions cut 5 bases from V and 4 bases from J, with 11 bases between. The CDR3 totals 13 residues. The assay was immunoSEQ multiplex PCR, and TCRdb's table has in-frame clones only and misses some. The data hold over 130,000 clones, with roughly 94% observed a single time. As concerns this clone: Antigen specificity is unknown.

The chain employs TRBV7-2 and TRBJ1-1; no clear D gene. This specimen was peripheral blood, taken on day 0 of AZD1222 vaccination. The source of this sequence is an adult in good health. CDR3 amino acids: CASSLYQSTEAFF. The CDR3 bases are TGTGCCAGCAGCCTATACCAGTCCACTGAAGCTTTCTTT.